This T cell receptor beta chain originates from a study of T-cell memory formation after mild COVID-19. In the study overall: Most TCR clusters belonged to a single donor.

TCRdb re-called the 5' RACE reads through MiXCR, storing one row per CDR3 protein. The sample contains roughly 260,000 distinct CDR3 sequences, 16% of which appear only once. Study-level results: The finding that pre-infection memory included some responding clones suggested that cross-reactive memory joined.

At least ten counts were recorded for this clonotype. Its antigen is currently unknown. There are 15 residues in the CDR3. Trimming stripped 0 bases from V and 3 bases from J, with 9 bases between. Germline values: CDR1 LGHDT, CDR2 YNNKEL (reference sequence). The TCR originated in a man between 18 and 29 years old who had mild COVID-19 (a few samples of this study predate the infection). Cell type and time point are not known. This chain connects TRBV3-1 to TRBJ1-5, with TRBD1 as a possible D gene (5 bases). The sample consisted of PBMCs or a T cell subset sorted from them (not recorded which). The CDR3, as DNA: TGTGCCAGCAGCCAAGACACAGGTCTCAATCAGCCCCAGCATTTT. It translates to CASSQDTGLNQPQHF.